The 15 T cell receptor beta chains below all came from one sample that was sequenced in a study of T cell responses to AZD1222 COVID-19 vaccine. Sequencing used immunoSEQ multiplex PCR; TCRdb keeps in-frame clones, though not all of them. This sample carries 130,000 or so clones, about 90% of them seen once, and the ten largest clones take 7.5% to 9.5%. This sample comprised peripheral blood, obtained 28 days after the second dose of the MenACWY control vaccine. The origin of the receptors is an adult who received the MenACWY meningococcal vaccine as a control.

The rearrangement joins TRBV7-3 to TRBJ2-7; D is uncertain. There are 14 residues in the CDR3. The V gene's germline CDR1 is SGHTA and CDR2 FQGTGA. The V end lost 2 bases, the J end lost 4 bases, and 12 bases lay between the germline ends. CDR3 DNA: TGTGCCAGCAGCTTAGGCGGCAGATCATACGAGCAGTACTTC. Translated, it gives CASSLGGRSYEQYF. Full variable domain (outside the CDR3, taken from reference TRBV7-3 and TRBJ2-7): GAGVSQTPSNKVTEKGKYVELRCDPISGHTALYWYRQSLGQGPEFLIYFQGTGAADDSGLPNDRFFAVRPEGSVSTLKIQRTERGDSAVYLCASSLGGRSYEQYFGPGTRLTVT.

This CDR3 is CASSLQSMNTEAFF. The CDR3 DNA reads as TGTGCCAGCTCACTCCAGAGCATGAACACTGAAGCTTTCTTT. V and J are TRBV18 and TRBJ1-1, with unresolved D. The length of the CDR3 is 14 residues. Trimming pared 4 bases from V and 0 bases from J, leaving 9 bases between. Germline lookup yields CDR1 KGHSH and CDR2 LQKENI.

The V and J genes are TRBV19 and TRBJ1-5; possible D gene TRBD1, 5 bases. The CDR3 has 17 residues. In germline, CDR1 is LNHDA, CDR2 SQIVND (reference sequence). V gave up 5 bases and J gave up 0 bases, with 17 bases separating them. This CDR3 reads CASSSSGAGYSNQPQHF. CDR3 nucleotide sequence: TGTGCCAGTAGTTCATCCGGGGCCGGCTATAGCAATCAGCCCCAGCATTTT. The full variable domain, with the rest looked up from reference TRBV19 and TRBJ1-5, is DGGITQSPKYLFRKEGQNVTLSCEQNLNHDAMYWYRQDPGQGLRLIYYSQIVNDFQKGDIAEGYSVSREKKESFPLTVTSAQKNPTAFYLCASSSSGAGYSNQPQHFGDGTRLSIL.

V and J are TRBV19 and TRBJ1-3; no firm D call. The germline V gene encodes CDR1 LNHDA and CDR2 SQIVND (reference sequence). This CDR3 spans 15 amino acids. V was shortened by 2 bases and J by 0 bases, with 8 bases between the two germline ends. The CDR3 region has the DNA TGTGCCAGTAGTATACGACAACTCTCTGGAAACACCATATATTTT. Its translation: CASSIRQLSGNTIYF.

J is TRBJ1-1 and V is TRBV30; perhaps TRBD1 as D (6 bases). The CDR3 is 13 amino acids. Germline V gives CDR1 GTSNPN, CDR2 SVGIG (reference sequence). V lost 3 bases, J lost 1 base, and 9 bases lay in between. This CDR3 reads CAWSPRGNTEAFF. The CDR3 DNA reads TGTGCCTGGAGCCCCAGGGGGAACACTGAAGCTTTCTTT.

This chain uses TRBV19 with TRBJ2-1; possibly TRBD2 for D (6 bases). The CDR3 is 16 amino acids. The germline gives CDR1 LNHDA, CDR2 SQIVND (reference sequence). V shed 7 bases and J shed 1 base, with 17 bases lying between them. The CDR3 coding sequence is TGTGCCAGTAAGTCGGGCGGGGCCCAATCCTACAATGAGCAGTTCTTC. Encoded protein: CASKSGGAQSYNEQFF.

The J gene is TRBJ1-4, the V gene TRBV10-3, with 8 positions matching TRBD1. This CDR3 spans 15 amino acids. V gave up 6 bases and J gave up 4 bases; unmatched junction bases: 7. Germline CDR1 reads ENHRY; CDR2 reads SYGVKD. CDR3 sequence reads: CAIRDSGGDNEKLFF. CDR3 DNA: TGTGCCATCAGGGACTCAGGGGGCGATAATGAAAAACTGTTTTTT.

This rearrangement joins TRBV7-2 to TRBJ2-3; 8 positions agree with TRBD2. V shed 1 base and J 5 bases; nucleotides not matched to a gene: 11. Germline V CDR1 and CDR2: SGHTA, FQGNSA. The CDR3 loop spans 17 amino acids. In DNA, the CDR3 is TGTGCCAGCAGCTTAGGAGGAACAGGAACTAGCGGAGATACGCAGTATTTT. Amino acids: CASSLGGTGTSGDTQYF.

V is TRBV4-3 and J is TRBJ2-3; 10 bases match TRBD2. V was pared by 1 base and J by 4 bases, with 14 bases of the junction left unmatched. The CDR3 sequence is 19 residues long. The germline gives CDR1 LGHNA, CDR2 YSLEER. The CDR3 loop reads CASSQVLGKSGRAPDTQYF. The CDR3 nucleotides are TGCGCCAGCAGCCAAGTGCTGGGTAAAAGCGGGAGGGCCCCAGATACGCAGTATTTT.

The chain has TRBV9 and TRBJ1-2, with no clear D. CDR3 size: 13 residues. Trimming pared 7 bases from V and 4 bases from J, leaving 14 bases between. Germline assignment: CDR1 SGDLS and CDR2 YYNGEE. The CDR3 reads CASVPAKGYGYTF. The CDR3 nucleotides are TGTGCCAGCGTCCCCGCCAAGGGCTATGGCTACACCTTC.

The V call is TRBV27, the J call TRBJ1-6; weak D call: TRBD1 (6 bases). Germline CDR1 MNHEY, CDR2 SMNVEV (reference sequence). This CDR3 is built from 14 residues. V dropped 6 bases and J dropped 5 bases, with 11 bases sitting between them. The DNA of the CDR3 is TGTGCCAGCAGCGCCCAGGGGAATAATTCACCCCTCCACTTT. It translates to CASSAQGNNSPLHF.

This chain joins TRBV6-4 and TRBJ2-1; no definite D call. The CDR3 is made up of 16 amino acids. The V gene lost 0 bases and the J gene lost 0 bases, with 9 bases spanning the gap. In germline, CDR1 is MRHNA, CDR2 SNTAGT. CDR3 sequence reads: CASSDSVQSSYNEQFF. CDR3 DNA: TGTGCCAGCAGTGACTCGGTTCAGAGCTCCTACAATGAGCAGTTCTTC.

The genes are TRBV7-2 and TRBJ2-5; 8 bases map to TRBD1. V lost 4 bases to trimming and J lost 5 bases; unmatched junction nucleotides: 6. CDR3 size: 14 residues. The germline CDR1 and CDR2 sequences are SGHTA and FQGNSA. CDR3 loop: CASSSPGGKETQYF. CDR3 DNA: TGTGCCAGCAGCTCCCCAGGGGGCAAGGAGACCCAGTACTTC.

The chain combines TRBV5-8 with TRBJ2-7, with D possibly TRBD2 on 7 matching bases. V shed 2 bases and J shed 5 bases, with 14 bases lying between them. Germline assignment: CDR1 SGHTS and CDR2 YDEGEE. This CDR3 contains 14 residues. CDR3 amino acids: CASSLRGASHEQYF. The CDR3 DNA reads TGTGCCAGCAGCTTACGGGGGGCGTCCCACGAGCAGTACTTC.

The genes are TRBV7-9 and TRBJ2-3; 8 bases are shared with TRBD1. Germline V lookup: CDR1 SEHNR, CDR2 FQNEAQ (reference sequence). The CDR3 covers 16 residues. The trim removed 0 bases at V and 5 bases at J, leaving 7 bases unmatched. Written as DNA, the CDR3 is TGTGCCAGCAGCTTAGCGATGCCACAGGGGGGAGATACGCAGTATTTT. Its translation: CASSLAMPQGGDTQYF.